This entry is about one T cell receptor (beta chain). This clonotype has just a few counts. What antigen it recognizes has not been identified. Within one base of it there is no much larger clone, and no base qualities were kept. The CDR3 covers 15 residues, taking in both the cysteine and the phenylalanine. The CDR3 DNA has 45 bases and is translated from base 1. The germline V gene supplies CDR1 MGHRA and CDR2 YSYEKL. The junction shows trimming of 1 base on V and 6 bases on J, plus 12 bases between the germline ends. This sample stems from a study of CD8 T cells in ankylosing spondylitis (dated by TCRdb to 2016 to 2017). Regarding the research as a whole: To find TCR variants linked to disease, the study profiled T cell receptor beta repertoires in ankylosing spondylitis patients and healthy donors. The whole study cohort included some 100 healthy donors and about two dozen ankylosing spondylitis patients. Peripheral blood was sampled, and synovial fluid was also collected from ankylosing spondylitis patients. The full study reports these points: A TCR beta motif of about eight highly homologous amino acid variants appeared characteristic of blood from ankylosing spondylitis patients. The disease-linked clones were reported to be significantly enriched in matched synovial fluid samples from ankylosing spondylitis patients. The disease-linked clones showed a CD8+ phenotype and occurred at relatively low frequencies in peripheral blood. Some TCR beta motif variants had previously been reported in synovial fluid and blood of reactive arthritis patients, which suggested common disease-initiation mechanisms.

TCRdb lists the instrument as Illumina HiSeq 2500. TCR beta libraries were prepared by quantitative 5'-RACE with molecular barcodes. In the authors' own workflow: A new computational method based on a probabilistic model of VDJ rearrangement was used to identify disease-linked TCR variants. TCRdb cleaned the public reads at Q25 with fastp, built clones with MiXCR and kept in-frame beta chains. Duplicate CDR3 protein sequences are folded into a single record with the most common DNA and genes. The V and J calls follow TCRdb's processing rather than the paper's. Recorded for this sample are nearly 350,000 distinct CDR3 sequences; roughly 15% of them occurred a single time. The ten most abundant clones make up approximately 1% of the sample.

This TCR was recovered from a male donor with ankylosing spondylitis or in good health (not recorded which). The chain was built from TRBV4-1 and TRBJ2-2, with the D call tentatively TRBD1 or TRBD2, each fitting 5 bases. Sequenced input: blood, either unsorted or a sorted T cell fraction (not recorded which). The DNA sequence follows: TGCGCCAGCAGCCAAGTGGGACCCCCATCCGGGGAGCTGTTTTTT. Its translation reads: CASSQVGPPSGELFF.